This T cell receptor beta chain was identified in a study of OX40 agonist ivuxolimab in advanced cancers. The method was immunoSEQ multiplex PCR; TCRdb's version includes in-frame clones alone and lacks a portion of them. The data contain about 36,000 clones, about 81% of them seen just once; the ten biggest clones take up over 20%. This clone has only a few counts. The CDR3 has 11 residues. V shed 2 bases and J shed 8 bases, with 6 bases lying between them. The germline V gene encodes CDR1 KGHSH and CDR2 LQKENI. The receptor comes from an adult with an advanced solid tumor such as melanoma, head and neck, liver or kidney cancer. This sequence joins TRBV18 and TRBJ1-2, with D hard to call. The sample consisted of CD4+ or CD8+ T cells sorted from blood, taken in a trial of the OX40 agonist ivuxolimab. This chain's CDR3 is CASSPGEGYTF. The DNA of the CDR3 is TGTGCCAGCTCACCAGGTGAAGGCTACACCTTC.